The 4 T cell receptor beta chains listed next were all sequenced from one sample in a study of T-cell reconstitution after alpha-beta-depleted transplantation in children. Using unique molecular identifiers, the investigators prepared the TCRbeta library. Each CDR3 protein gets one entry after TCRdb re-called the PCR reads with MiXCR. The data hold approximately 170,000 distinct CDR3 sequences, with around 10% observed a single time. The source material was PBMCs, sampled before TCRalphabeta/CD19-depleted stem cell transplant. The receptors were sampled from a boy aged 2 to 10 with acute myeloid leukemia, due to receive a stem cell transplant.

The chain couples TRBV18 to TRBJ2-7; possibly TRBD2 for D (7 bases). V was pared by 3 bases and J by 6 bases, with 15 bases between. Germline V gene data show CDR1 as KGHSH and CDR2 as LQKENI. This CDR3 spans 14 amino acids. CDR3 loop: CASSPRGGAGEQYF. CDR3 nucleotide sequence: TGTGCCAGCTCACCTCGAGGGGGGGCCGGCGAGCAGTACTTC.

This clonotype came up many times. The V and J genes are TRBV20-1 and TRBJ2-5, with TRBD2 as a possible D gene (6 bases). The germline gives CDR1 DFQATT, CDR2 SNEGSKA (reference sequence). Trimming took 3 bases from V and 4 from J, leaving 12 bases between them. This CDR3 has 13 amino acids. CDR3 nucleotides: TGCAGTGCTAGGGGCGGGGCGAGAGAGACCCAGTACTTC. Residues: CSARGGARETQYF.

This clonotype was picked up many times. The rearrangement uses TRBV27 and TRBJ2-3; a weak D match, TRBD2 (5 bases). In germline, CDR1 is MNHEY, CDR2 SMNVEV (reference sequence). With 6 bases removed from V and 2 bases from J, the gap between germline ends came to 27 bases. This CDR3 comprises 19 residues. This CDR3 reads CASSNMPGPSGILTDTQYF. The CDR3 region has the DNA TGTGCCAGCAGCAATATGCCGGGCCCCAGCGGCATTCTCACAGATACGCAGTATTTT.

The sample holds many counts of this clonotype. This chain joins TRBV5-1 and TRBJ2-7; 8 positions match TRBD2. The CDR3 consists of 15 residues. In germline, CDR1 is SGHRS, CDR2 YFSETQ. The junction had 12 bases not matched to a gene; V was cut back by 1 base and J by 9 bases. The DNA for the CDR3 is TGCGCCAGCAGCTTGACGGGAGGGGGACATCACTGGCAGTACTTC. Its protein is CASSLTGGGHHWQYF.